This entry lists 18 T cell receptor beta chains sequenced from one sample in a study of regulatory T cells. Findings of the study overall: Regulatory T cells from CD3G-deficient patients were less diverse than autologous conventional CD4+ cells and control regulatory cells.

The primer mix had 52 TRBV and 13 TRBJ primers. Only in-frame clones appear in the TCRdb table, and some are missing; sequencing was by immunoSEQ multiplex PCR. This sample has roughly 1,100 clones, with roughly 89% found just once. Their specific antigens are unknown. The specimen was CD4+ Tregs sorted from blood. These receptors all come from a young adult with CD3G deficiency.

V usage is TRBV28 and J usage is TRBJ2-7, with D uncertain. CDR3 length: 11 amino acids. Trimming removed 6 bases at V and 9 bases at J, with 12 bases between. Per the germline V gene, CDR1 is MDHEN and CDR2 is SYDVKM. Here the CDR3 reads CASSHGPTQYF. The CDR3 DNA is TGTGCCAGCAGCCACGGTCCAACGCAGTACTTC.

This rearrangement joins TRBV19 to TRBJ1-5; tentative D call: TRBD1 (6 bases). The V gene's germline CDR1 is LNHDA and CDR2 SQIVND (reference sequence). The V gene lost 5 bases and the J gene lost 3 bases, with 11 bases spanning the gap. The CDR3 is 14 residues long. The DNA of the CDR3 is TGTGCCAGTAGTGCCGGACAGTACAATCAGCCCCAGCATTTT. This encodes CASSAGQYNQPQHF.

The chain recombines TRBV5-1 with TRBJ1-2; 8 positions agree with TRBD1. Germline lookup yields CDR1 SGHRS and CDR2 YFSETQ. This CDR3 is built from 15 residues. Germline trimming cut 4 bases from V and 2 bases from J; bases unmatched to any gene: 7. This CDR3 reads CASSPGTGLNYGYTF. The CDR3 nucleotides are TGCGCCAGCAGCCCCGGGACAGGTCTAAACTATGGCTACACCTTC. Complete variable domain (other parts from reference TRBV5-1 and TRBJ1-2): KAGVTQTPRYLIKTRGQQVTLSCSPISGHRSVSWYQQTPGQGLQFLFEYFSETQRNKGNFPGRFSGRQFSNSRSEMNVSTLELGDSALYLCASSPGTGLNYGYTFGSGTRLTVV.

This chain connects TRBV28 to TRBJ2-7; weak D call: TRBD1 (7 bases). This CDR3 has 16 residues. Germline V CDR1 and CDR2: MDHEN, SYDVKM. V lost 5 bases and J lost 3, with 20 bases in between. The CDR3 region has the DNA TGTGCCAGCAGTCCTAGGAGGGGGCCTAGGGTCTACGAGCAGTACTTC. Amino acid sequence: CASSPRRGPRVYEQYF.

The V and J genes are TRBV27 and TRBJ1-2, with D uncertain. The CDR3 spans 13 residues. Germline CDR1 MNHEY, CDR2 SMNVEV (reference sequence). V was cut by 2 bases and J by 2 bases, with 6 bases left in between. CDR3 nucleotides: TGTGCCAGCAGTTTAAACCCGAACTATGGCTACACCTTC. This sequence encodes CASSLNPNYGYTF.

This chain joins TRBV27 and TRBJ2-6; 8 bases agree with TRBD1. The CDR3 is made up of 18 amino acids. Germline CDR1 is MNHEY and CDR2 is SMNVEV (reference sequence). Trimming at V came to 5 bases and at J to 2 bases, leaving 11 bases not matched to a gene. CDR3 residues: CASSPAGTGLPGANVLTF. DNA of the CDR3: TGTGCCAGCAGTCCAGCCGGGACAGGCCTTCCTGGGGCCAACGTCCTGACTTTC.

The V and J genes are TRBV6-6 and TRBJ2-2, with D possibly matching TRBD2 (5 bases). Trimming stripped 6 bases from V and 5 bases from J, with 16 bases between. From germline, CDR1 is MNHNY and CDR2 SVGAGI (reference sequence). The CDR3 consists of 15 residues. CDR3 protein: CASRGEGRRTGELFF. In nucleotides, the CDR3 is TGTGCCAGCAGGGGAGAAGGGAGAAGGACCGGGGAGCTGTTTTTT.

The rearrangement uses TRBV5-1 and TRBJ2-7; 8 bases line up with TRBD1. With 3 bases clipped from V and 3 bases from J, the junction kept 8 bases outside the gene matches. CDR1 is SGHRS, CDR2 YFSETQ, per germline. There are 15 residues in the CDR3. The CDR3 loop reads CASSYGGTGNYEQYF. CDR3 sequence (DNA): TGCGCCAGCAGCTATGGGGGGACAGGAAACTACGAGCAGTACTTC. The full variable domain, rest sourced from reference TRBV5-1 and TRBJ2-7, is KAGVTQTPRYLIKTRGQQVTLSCSPISGHRSVSWYQQTPGQGLQFLFEYFSETQRNKGNFPGRFSGRQFSNSRSEMNVSTLELGDSALYLCASSYGGTGNYEQYFGPGTRLTVT.

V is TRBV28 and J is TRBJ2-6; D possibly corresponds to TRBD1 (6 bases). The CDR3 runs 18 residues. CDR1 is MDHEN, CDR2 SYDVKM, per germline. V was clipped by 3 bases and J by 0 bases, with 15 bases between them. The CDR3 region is CASSFARSRGSGANVLTF. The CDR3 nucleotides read TGTGCCAGCAGTTTTGCGCGTAGCAGGGGCTCTGGGGCCAACGTCCTGACTTTC.

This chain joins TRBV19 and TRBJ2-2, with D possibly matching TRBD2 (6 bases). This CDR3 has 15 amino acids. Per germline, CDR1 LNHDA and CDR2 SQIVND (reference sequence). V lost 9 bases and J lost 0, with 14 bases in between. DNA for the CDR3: TGTGCCAGCTCTACGCGGGGCCCGAACACCGGGGAGCTGTTTTTT. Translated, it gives CASSTRGPNTGELFF.

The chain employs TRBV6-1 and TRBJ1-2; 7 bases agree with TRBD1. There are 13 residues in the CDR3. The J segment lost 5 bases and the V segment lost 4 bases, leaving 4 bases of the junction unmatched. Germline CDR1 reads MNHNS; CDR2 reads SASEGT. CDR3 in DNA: TGTGCCAGCAGTGGTGACAGGGTATATGGCTACACCTTC. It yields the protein CASSGDRVYGYTF.

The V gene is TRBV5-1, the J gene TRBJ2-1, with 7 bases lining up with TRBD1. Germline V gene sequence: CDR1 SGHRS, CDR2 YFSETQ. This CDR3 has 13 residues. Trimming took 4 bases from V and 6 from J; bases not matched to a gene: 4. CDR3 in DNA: TGCGCCAGCAGCCAAACAGGGGTCAATGAGCAGTTCTTC. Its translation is CASSQTGVNEQFF.

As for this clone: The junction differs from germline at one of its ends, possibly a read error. This CDR3 reads CASSEALQVDAPTF. The CDR3 coding sequence is TGTGCCAGCAGTGAAGCGCTTCAGGTGGACGCTCCCACCTTT. The rearrangement links TRBV6-1 to TRBJ1-1; no definite D call. The CDR3 runs 14 residues. Germline V CDR1 and CDR2: MNHNS, SASEGT.

CDR3 amino acids: CASTEPTPMNTEAFF. The CDR3 nucleotides read TGTGCCAGCACCGAACCCACACCCATGAACACTGAAGCTTTCTTT. The chain links TRBV6-6 to TRBJ1-1; D gene uncertain. The germline V gene encodes CDR1 MNHNY and CDR2 SVGAGI (reference sequence). Deletions cut 7 bases from V and 0 bases from J, with 15 bases between. The CDR3 covers 15 residues.

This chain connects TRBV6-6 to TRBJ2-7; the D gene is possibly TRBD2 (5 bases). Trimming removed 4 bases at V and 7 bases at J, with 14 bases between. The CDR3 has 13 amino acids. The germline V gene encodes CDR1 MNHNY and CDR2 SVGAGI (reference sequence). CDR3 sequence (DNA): TGTGCCAGCAGTTCCTTTCTAGCTGGTGAGCAGTACTTC. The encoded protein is CASSSFLAGEQYF.

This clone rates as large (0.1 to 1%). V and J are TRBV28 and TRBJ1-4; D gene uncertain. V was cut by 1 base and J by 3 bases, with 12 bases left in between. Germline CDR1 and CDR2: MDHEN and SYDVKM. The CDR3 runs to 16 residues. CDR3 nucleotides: TGTGCCAGCAGTTTATCGTTCTCGGCGGCTAATGAAAAACTGTTTTTT. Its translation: CASSLSFSAANEKLFF.

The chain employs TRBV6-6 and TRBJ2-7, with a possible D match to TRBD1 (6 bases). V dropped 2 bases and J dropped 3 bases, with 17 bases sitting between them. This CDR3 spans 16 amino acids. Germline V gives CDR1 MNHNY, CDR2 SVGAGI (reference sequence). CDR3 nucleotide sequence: TGTGCCAGCAGTTACGGGGGCAGCGGAGGAATCTACGAGCAGTACTTC. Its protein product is CASSYGGSGGIYEQYF.

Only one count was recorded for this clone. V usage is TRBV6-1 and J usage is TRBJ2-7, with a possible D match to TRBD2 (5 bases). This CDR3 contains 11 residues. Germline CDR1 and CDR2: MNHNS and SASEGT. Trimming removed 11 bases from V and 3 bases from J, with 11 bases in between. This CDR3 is CACRGFYEQYF. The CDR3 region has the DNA TGTGCCTGCCGCGGGTTCTACGAGCAGTACTTC.